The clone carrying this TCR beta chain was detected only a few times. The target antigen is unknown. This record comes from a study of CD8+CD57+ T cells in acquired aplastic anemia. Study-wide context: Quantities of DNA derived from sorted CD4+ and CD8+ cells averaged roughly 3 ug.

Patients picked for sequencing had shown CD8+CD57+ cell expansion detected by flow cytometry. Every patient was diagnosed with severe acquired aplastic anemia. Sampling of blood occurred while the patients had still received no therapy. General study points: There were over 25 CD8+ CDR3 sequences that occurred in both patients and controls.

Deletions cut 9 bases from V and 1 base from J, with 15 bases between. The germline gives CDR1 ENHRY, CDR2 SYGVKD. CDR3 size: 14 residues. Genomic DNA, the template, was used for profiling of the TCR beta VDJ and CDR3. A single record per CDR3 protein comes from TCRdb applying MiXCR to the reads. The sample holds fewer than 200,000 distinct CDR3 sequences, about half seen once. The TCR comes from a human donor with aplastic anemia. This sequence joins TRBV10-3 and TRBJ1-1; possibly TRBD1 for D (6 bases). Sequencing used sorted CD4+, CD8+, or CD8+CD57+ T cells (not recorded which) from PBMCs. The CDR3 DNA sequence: TGTGCCATAAGGGGGAGAGGGGAGAACACTGAAGCTTTCTTT. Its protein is CAIRGRGENTEAFF.